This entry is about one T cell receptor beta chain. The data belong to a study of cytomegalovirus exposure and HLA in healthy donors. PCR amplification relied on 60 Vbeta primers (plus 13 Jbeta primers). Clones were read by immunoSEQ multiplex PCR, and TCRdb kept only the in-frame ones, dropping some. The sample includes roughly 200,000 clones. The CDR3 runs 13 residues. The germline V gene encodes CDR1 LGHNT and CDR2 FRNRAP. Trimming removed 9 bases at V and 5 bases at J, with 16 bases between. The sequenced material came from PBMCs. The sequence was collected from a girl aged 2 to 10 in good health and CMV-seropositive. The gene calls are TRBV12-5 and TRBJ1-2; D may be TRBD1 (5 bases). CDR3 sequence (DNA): TGTGCTAGCAAGACAGAAGACGGTTATGGCTACACCTTC. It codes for CASKTEDGYGYTF.